Included here is one TCR beta chain sequence, with context. The data originate from a study of hypomethylating agent response in myelodysplastic syndrome. Sequencing was performed with immunoSEQ multiplex PCR; in TCRdb, only in-frame clones are kept and a portion is missing. This table has nearly 2,000 clones, just over 85% appearing once. CDR1 and CDR2 (germline): LGHNA, YNFKEQ. The CDR3 is made up of 15 amino acids. Trimming stripped 3 bases from V and 1 base from J, with 10 bases between. V usage is TRBV4-2 and J usage is TRBJ1-3; D is uncertain. This TCR was recovered from a human donor with myelodysplastic syndrome. The sample in question was bone marrow, obtained before or after starting hypomethylating agent treatment for myelodysplastic syndrome (not recorded which). The CDR3 spells CASSQREGSGNTIYF. CDR3 nucleotide sequence: TGTGCCAGCAGCCAGCGCGAGGGATCTGGAAACACCATATATTTT.